Listed below are T cell receptor beta chains from one sample, sequenced in a study of vaccination effects on CD4 cells after COVID-19. The assay was immunoSEQ multiplex PCR, and TCRdb's table has in-frame clones only and misses some. The table shows some 60,000 clones, with 76% occurring only once. For these TCRs, the target antigens are not known. The source material was CD4+ T cells from PBMCs cultured with HCoV-NL63 spike peptides, sampled before COVID-19 vaccination. Every receptor here comes from a human donor who received a COVID-19 vaccine. CDR3s include the opening cysteine and the closing phenylalanine or tryptophan. Each record gives: D gene, V gene, J gene, clone size, CDR3 protein, CDR3 DNA. The D gene is left open where the match is weak. The listing skips clone size in some rows; elsewhere it reads once, few, many or a size class.

-	TRBV5-1	TRBJ2-2	-	CASSLVPGNTGELFF	TGCGCCAGCAGCTTGGTTCCAGGGAACACCGGGGAGCTGTTTTTT
TRBD2	TRBV7-3	TRBJ2-5	-	CASSPGLAGAQETQYF	TGTGCCAGCAGCCCGGGACTAGCGGGGGCACAAGAGACCCAGTACTTC
-	TRBV2	TRBJ2-2	few	CASCLGGLTGELFF	TGTGCCAGCTGTCTTGGGGGTTTGACCGGGGAGCTGTTTTTT
TRBD1	TRBV5-8	TRBJ1-2	-	CASSYRDREGYGYTF	TGTGCCAGCAGCTACCGGGACAGGGAGGGCTATGGCTACACCTTC
TRBD2	TRBV5-1	TRBJ2-1	once	CASFATAGGTYNEQFF	TGCGCCAGCTTCGCTACGGCGGGGGGGACCTACAATGAGCAGTTCTTC
-	TRBV7-8	TRBJ2-5	once	CASSLEPLQETQYF	TGTGCCAGCAGCTTAGAACCACTCCAAGAGACCCAGTACTTC
-	TRBV11-3	TRBJ2-5	-	CASSLEGTPRAETQYF	TGTGCCAGCAGCTTAGAAGGGACCCCGCGAGCCGAGACCCAGTACTTC
-	TRBV3-1/TRBV3-2	TRBJ2-2	-	CASSQFGQIFGELFF	TGTGCCAGCAGCCAATTCGGACAGATATTCGGGGAGCTGTTTTTT
-	TRBV5-1	TRBJ2-1	-	CASSLDGPPYNEQFF	TGCGCCAGCAGCTTGGACGGGCCCCCCTACAATGAGCAGTTCTTC
-	TRBV2	TRBJ1-2	-	CASSEIRAYAF	TGTGCCAGCAGTGAAATTCGGGCGTACGCCTTC
-	TRBV7-8	TRBJ1-4	-	CASSLVGRGRVSTNEKLFF	TGTGCCAGCAGCTTAGTCGGCAGGGGACGGGTATCAACTAATGAAAAACTGTTTTTT
-	TRBV7-3	TRBJ1-1	-	CASSPTIGPSSTEAFF	TGTGCCAGCAGCCCCACCATTGGGCCCTCTTCCACTGAAGCTTTCTTT
-	TRBV25-1	TRBJ2-2	-	CASSEFRGSNTGELFF	TGTGCCAGCAGTGAATTTAGAGGCTCGAACACCGGGGAGCTGTTTTTT
-	TRBV30	TRBJ1-1	-	CAWRVGTLNTEAFF	TGTGCCTGGAGGGTAGGGACATTGAACACTGAAGCTTTCTTT
-	TRBV23-1	TRBJ2-4	few	CASSPGFSQENLAKNIQYF	TGCGCCAGCAGCCCCGGGTTCTCGCAGGAGAACCTAGCCAAAAACATTCAGTACTTC
TRBD2	TRBV24-1	TRBJ2-1	-	CATSDSSTSGGASVEQFF	TGTGCCACCAGTGACTCCTCGACTAGCGGGGGGGCCTCAGTTGAGCAGTTCTTC
-	TRBV5-1	TRBJ1-3	-	CASSLKGGLSGNTIYF	TGCGCCAGCAGCCTGAAGGGGGGACTCTCTGGAAACACCATATATTTT
TRBD2	TRBV7-2	TRBJ2-3	once	CASSSPGTSGGAQYF	TGTGCCAGCAGCTCACCGGGGACTAGCGGGGGCGCGCAGTATTTT
-	TRBV5-1	TRBJ2-2	-	CASSPGTANTGELFF	TGCGCCAGCAGCCCCGGGACTGCGAACACCGGGGAGCTGTTTTTT
-	TRBV12-3/TRBV12-4	TRBJ2-5	few	CASSFFRETQYF	TGTGCCAGCAGTTTTTTTCGAGAGACCCAGTACTTC
-	TRBV2	TRBJ2-1	-	CASSPYQVSYNEQFF	TGTGCCAGCAGCCCCTATCAGGTCTCCTACAATGAGCAGTTCTTC
TRBD1	TRBV24-1	TRBJ2-5	-	CATQGTVQETQYF	TGTGCCACCCAAGGGACAGTCCAAGAGACCCAGTACTTC
TRBD2	TRBV5-1	TRBJ2-1	-	CASRLGAGTYNEQFF	TGCGCCAGCAGATTAGGAGCGGGGACCTACAATGAGCAGTTCTTC
TRBD1	TRBV11-3	TRBJ2-1	-	CASSSGQGTYNEQFF	TGTGCCAGCAGCTCCGGACAGGGCACCTACAATGAGCAGTTCTTC
-	TRBV6-6	TRBJ2-2	once	CASSERGAGELFF	TGTGCCAGCAGCGAAAGGGGGGCCGGGGAGCTGTTTTTT
TRBD1	TRBV7-9	TRBJ2-5	-	CASSSPDRGQETQYF	TGTGCCAGCAGCTCACCGGACAGGGGACAAGAGACCCAGTACTTC
-	TRBV5-1	TRBJ2-5	-	CASSLGGTRAAETQYF	TGCGCCAGCAGCTTGGGTGGTACCAGGGCAGCGGAGACCCAGTACTTC
-	TRBV7-6	TRBJ2-3	-	CASSLAGGITDTQYF	TGTGCCAGCAGCTTAGCCGGGGGTATCACAGATACGCAGTATTTT
TRBD2	TRBV28	TRBJ2-5	-	CASSRLAGWETQYF	TGTGCCAGCAGCCGACTAGCGGGGTGGGAGACCCAGTACTTC
TRBD1	TRBV5-1	TRBJ2-1	-	CASSLALTGVRNEQFF	TGCGCCAGCAGCTTGGCGCTGACAGGGGTTCGCAATGAGCAGTTCTTC
TRBD1	TRBV5-1	TRBJ1-4	-	CASSLEGQSNEKLFF	TGCGCCAGCAGCTTGGAGGGACAGAGCAATGAAAAACTGTTTTTT
TRBD1	TRBV5-3	TRBJ1-1	-	CARSPKGQGAIGTEAFF	TGTGCCAGAAGCCCAAAGGGACAGGGGGCGATCGGGACTGAAGCTTTCTTT
-	TRBV25-1	TRBJ2-3	few	CASSWGATDTQYF	TGTGCCAGCAGTTGGGGGGCCACAGATACGCAGTATTTT
-	TRBV30	TRBJ1-6	-	CAWSVPGRNSPLHF	TGTGCCTGGAGTGTACCGGGGAGAAATTCACCCCTCCACTTT
TRBD2	TRBV5-1	TRBJ2-6	few	CASSSRTSGGPSGANVLTF	TGCGCCAGCAGCTCACGGACTAGCGGGGGGCCCTCTGGGGCCAACGTCCTGACTTTC
-	TRBV3-1/TRBV3-2	TRBJ2-3	-	CASSPQRGGTDTQYF	TGTGCCAGCAGCCCCCAGAGGGGTGGAACAGATACGCAGTATTTT
TRBD1	TRBV6-5	TRBJ1-2	-	CASKRAGGYGYTF	TGTGCCAGCAAACGGGCAGGGGGCTATGGCTACACCTTC
-	TRBV30	TRBJ1-4	-	CAWSMPGSNEKLFF	TGTGCCTGGAGTATGCCGGGATCAAATGAAAAACTGTTTTTT
-	TRBV28	TRBJ1-6	-	CASSPLLRPERSPLHF	TGTGCCAGCAGTCCTTTACTTCGTCCGGAGCGTTCACCCCTCCACTTT